One and the same sample provided the 3 T cell receptor beta chains below, sequenced in a study of OX40 agonist ivuxolimab in advanced cancers. Generated by immunoSEQ multiplex PCR, the TCRdb table keeps only in-frame clones and is missing some. The sample includes approximately 40,000 clones, 75% to 85% of them seen just once. The starting material was CD4+ or CD8+ T cells sorted from blood, obtained in a trial of the OX40 agonist ivuxolimab. These receptors all stem from an adult with an advanced solid tumor such as melanoma, head and neck, liver or kidney cancer.

This clone was recorded once. The chain employs TRBV5-4 and TRBJ2-7; 9 bases are shared with TRBD2. The CDR3 contains 16 residues. Trimming at V came to 3 bases and at J to 0 bases, leaving 7 bases not matched to a gene. Germline V gives CDR1 SGHNT, CDR2 YYREEE (reference sequence). CDR3 sequence (DNA): TGTGCCAGCAGCTCCCTCGCGGGAGGGAGCTCCTACGAGCAGTACTTC. Translation: CASSSLAGGSSYEQYF.

The J gene is TRBJ1-4, the V gene TRBV6-5; the match to TRBD1 covers 7 bases. The CDR3 sequence is 13 residues long. The germline V gene has CDR1 MNHEY and CDR2 SVGAGI. J lost 8 bases, V lost 8 bases, and 8 bases had no gene match. In DNA, the CDR3 is TGTGCCAGCGCAGCAGGGGGAAGGGAAAAACTGTTTTTT. Encoded protein: CASAAGGREKLFF.

The chain employs TRBV5-1 and TRBJ2-7; D is perhaps TRBD2 (5 bases). Deletions cut 4 bases from V and 5 bases from J, with 10 bases between. Germline lookup yields CDR1 SGHRS and CDR2 YFSETQ. The CDR3 is 12 amino acids. DNA of the CDR3: TGCGCCAGCAGCCCCCGGCGGGACGAGCAGTACTTC. It encodes CASSPRRDEQYF.